The subject of this entry is one T cell receptor (beta chain). Its antigen is undetermined. This specimen belongs to a study of blood T cells in healthy people across ages. About the research overall: Every two T cells gave about one barcoded beta molecule via template switching. Study-wide results and limits: What prevented conclusive comparison of naive and antigen-experienced cells was that PBMCs were unsorted. Higher diversity and more naive CD4+ cells were features of long-lived donors, compared to aged donors. Possibly confounding the expanded clonotype changes was the fact that donor CMV status was unknown.

A J-beta primer mix and a sample-barcoded 5' primer were used in a second PCR of about 7 to 12 cycles. TCRdb analysed the 5' RACE reads with MiXCR anew, one entry per CDR3 protein. The sample carries 550,000 to 800,000 distinct CDR3 sequences, about 32% recorded once. V lost 4 bases, J lost 2 bases, and 1 base stayed unmatched. This CDR3 comprises 12 residues. Per the germline V gene, CDR1 is SQVTM and CDR2 is ANQGSEA. Specimen: blood. The clonotype originates from a woman of 80 years or more in good health. The genes are TRBV29-1 and TRBJ1-2, with 7 nucleotides matching TRBD1. The CDR3 region is CSVVGQNYGYTF. DNA for the CDR3: TGCAGCGTTGTGGGACAGAACTATGGCTACACCTTC.